These 22 T cell receptor beta chains originate from one sample sequenced in a study of T cells in Graves' hyperthyroidism and ophthalmopathy (dated by TCRdb to between 2017 and 2020). The library was made by multiplex PCR. Sequencing used an Illumina HiSeq 2000. The TCR beta CDR3 regions were amplified from the RNA transcripts. A first-round RT-PCR of the TCR CDR3 used the HTBI primer set with the Qiagen OneStep RT-PCR kit. TCRdb reanalyzed the raw reads on its own, using fastp at Q25 for trimming and MiXCR for clone calling, and kept in-frame beta chains. Identical CDR3 protein sequences are pooled into one entry, listed with their most common genes and DNA. The sample profile shows 280,000 or so distinct CDR3 sequences; 15% of them were found once. The top ten hold about 30% of the sample. The specimen was blood. Receptor source: a woman between 50 and 59 years old with Graves' hyperthyroidism that later progressed to Graves' ophthalmopathy.

On this clonotype itself: Just one base apart from a much larger clone, this may be a read error. The chain has TRBV29-1 and TRBJ1-2; the D gene is possibly TRBD1 (6 bases). Germline CDR1 is SQVTM and CDR2 is ANQGSEA. Trimming cost V 3 bases and J 7 bases, with 12 bases left between them. The CDR3 covers 12 residues. The CDR3 loop is CSVDGQSIGYTF. The CDR3 coding sequence is TGCAGCGTTGATGGACAGAGCATTGGCTACACCTTC.

This clonotype was recorded many times. The CDR3 spells CASSVESNQPQHF. CDR3 DNA sequence: TGTGCCAGCAGCGTAGAGAGCAATCAGCCCCAGCATTTT. This sequence joins TRBV2 and TRBJ1-5; D gene uncertain. Germline assignment: CDR1 SNHLY and CDR2 FYNNEI. The length of the CDR3 is 13 residues. Trimming took off 6 bases at V and 1 base at J, with 7 bases between the two ends.

The rearrangement uses TRBV4-1 and TRBJ1-5; no firm D call. The CDR3 totals 14 residues. Germline lookup yields CDR1 MGHRA and CDR2 YSYEKL. V was trimmed by 0 bases and J by 5 bases, leaving 8 bases between them. CDR3 nucleotides: TGCGCCAGCAGCCAAGAGGTCAGGTATCAGCCCCAGCATTTT. Translated, it gives CASSQEVRYQPQHF.

The CDR3 region has the DNA TGTGCCAGCAGCCAAGGGGGGATCCTATATGGCTACACCTTC. It specifies CASSQGGILYGYTF. The genes are TRBV3-1 and TRBJ1-2, with D tentatively TRBD1 (5 bases). The CDR3 sequence is 14 residues long. Germline lookup yields CDR1 LGHDT and CDR2 YNNKEL (reference sequence). V gave up 1 base and J gave up 5 bases, with 11 bases separating them.

This clonotype was recorded at least ten times. The chain couples TRBV7-2 to TRBJ2-5; tentative D call: TRBD1 (5 bases). The V gene's germline CDR1 is SGHTA and CDR2 FQGNSA. The CDR3 sequence is 15 residues long. Trimming took off 0 bases at V and 1 base at J, with 9 bases between the two ends. CDR3 in amino acids: CASSLAAQGQETQYF. In nucleotides, the CDR3 is TGTGCCAGCAGCTTAGCGGCTCAGGGCCAAGAGACCCAGTACTTC.

This clonotype was counted ten times or more. The chain combines TRBV28 with TRBJ1-3, with D perhaps matching TRBD1 (6 bases). The CDR3 runs to 15 residues. The V gene lost 0 bases and the J gene lost 4 bases, with 10 bases spanning the gap. CDR1 and CDR2 from the germline V gene are MDHEN and SYDVKM. The chain's CDR3 is CASSLWGTRGNTIYF. The CDR3 nucleotides read TGTGCCAGCAGTTTATGGGGGACAAGGGGAAACACCATATATTTT.

This clonotype was recorded many times. The chain combines TRBV7-2 with TRBJ1-5, with D unclear. Per germline, CDR1 SGHTA and CDR2 FQGNSA. There are 16 residues in the CDR3. V was cut by 3 bases and J by 4 bases, with 16 bases left in between. The CDR3 loop is CASSFGWREWNQPQHF. The CDR3 DNA reads as TGTGCCAGCAGCTTTGGGTGGAGGGAATGGAATCAGCCCCAGCATTTT.

This clonotype was seen ten or more times. The chain recombines TRBV27 with TRBJ2-3, with 13 bases identical to TRBD2. The CDR3 contains 18 residues. CDR1 is MNHEY and CDR2 is SMNVEV in the germline V gene (reference sequence). Trimming removed 5 bases from V and 5 bases from J; junction bases left unmatched: 13. The CDR3 DNA follows: TGTGCCAGCAGTACCGGGACTAGCGGGATTAGAAGGGGAGATACGCAGTATTTT. Protein: CASSTGTSGIRRGDTQYF.

A word on this clonotype: A much larger clone is a single base away; this may be a read error. The chain links TRBV29-1 to TRBJ2-7; tentatively, D is TRBD2 (5 bases). The DNA matches TRBJ2-1 better at its end, which makes the J call doubtful. The CDR3 length is 11 residues. The germline V gene encodes CDR1 SQVTM and CDR2 ANQGSEA. CDR3 in amino acids: CSVLGDYEQFF. The CDR3 bases are TGCAGCGTTTTAGGAGACTACGAGCAGTTCTTC.

This sequence joins TRBV20-1 and TRBJ2-1, with D unclear. The CDR3 is made up of 11 amino acids. V was shortened by 1 base and J by 5 bases, with 3 bases between the two germline ends. Germline CDR1 reads DFQATT; CDR2 reads SNEGSKA (reference sequence). DNA for the CDR3: TGCAGTGCTAGAGCGGACAATGAGCAGTTCTTC. Its protein is CSARADNEQFF.

This clonotype was detected many times. This chain connects TRBV27 to TRBJ2-1; TRBD2 matches at 11 bases. Germline assignment: CDR1 MNHEY and CDR2 SMNVEV (reference sequence). The V gene end was trimmed by 0 bases and the J gene end by 2 bases; junction bases not matched to a gene: 9. There are 19 residues in the CDR3. Written as DNA, the CDR3 is TGTGCCAGCAGTTTATCAGCCCCGACTAGCGGGATAACCTACAATGAGCAGTTCTTC. As protein: CASSLSAPTSGITYNEQFF.

This clonotype was observed many times. In DNA, the CDR3 is TGTGCCAGCAGTTTGCTCGCCCGATACGGTTCACCCCTCCACTTT. Its translation: CASSLLARYGSPLHF. This chain uses TRBV27 with TRBJ1-6, with D hard to call. Germline V lookup: CDR1 MNHEY, CDR2 SMNVEV (reference sequence). The CDR3 consists of 15 residues. With 3 bases removed from V and 9 bases from J, the gap between germline ends came to 15 bases.

This clonotype was recorded many times. The V call is TRBV5-1, the J call TRBJ1-6; no firm D call. This CDR3 has 12 amino acids. Trimming took 4 bases from V and 10 from J, leaving 9 bases between them. The germline gives CDR1 SGHRS, CDR2 YFSETQ. As DNA, the CDR3 is TGCGCCAGCAGCGAGGCGGACTCACCCCTCCACTTT. This sequence encodes CASSEADSPLHF.

This clonotype was observed at least ten times. The rearrangement joins TRBV5-1 to TRBJ2-1, with D perhaps matching TRBD1 (5 bases). CDR3 length: 18 amino acids. V gave up 3 bases and J gave up 1 base, with 20 bases separating them. CDR1 is SGHRS and CDR2 is YFSETQ in the germline V gene. CDR3 nucleotides: TGCGCCAGCAGCTCGTGGTCCAGGGCCCCGCAATCCTACAATGAGCAGTTCTTC. This sequence encodes CASSSWSRAPQSYNEQFF.

In its sample, this clonotype was seen many times. The V call is TRBV5-1, the J call TRBJ2-7, with D hard to call. The V end lost 5 bases, the J end lost 1 base, and 16 bases lay between the germline ends. This CDR3 spans 15 amino acids. CDR1 and CDR2 (germline): SGHRS, YFSETQ. The CDR3 DNA sequence: TGCGCCAGCAGGTTCTTAGTAGGACCTTCCTACGAGCAGTACTTC. Translation: CASRFLVGPSYEQYF.

This clonotype occurred many times. The J gene is TRBJ2-7, the V gene TRBV20-1; 9 bases are shared with TRBD2. The CDR3 length is 16 residues. CDR1 and CDR2 (germline): DFQATT, SNEGSKA (reference sequence). J lost 7 bases, V lost 0 bases, and 13 bases had no gene match. CDR3 sequence: CSAREVFSSGGSEQYF. The CDR3, as DNA: TGCAGTGCTAGAGAGGTATTTAGTAGCGGGGGCTCAGAGCAGTACTTC.

This clonotype has at least ten counts. The rearrangement links TRBV5-1 to TRBJ2-7; 10 nucleotides agree with TRBD1. In germline, CDR1 is SGHRS, CDR2 YFSETQ. With V trimmed by 5 bases and J by 2 bases, 4 bases remained unmatched. The CDR3 sequence is 14 residues long. The CDR3 sequence is CASSWDRGTYEQYF. The CDR3 nucleotides read TGCGCCAGCAGTTGGGACAGGGGAACCTACGAGCAGTACTTC.

As regards this clonotype: The junction departs from the called germline gene at one end, perhaps through a read error. The J gene is TRBJ2-5, the V gene TRBV20-1, with TRBD2 matching over 13 bases. Germline V gene data show CDR1 as DFQATT and CDR2 as SNEGSKA (reference sequence). There are 16 residues in the CDR3. The CDR3 region has the DNA TGCGGTGCTAGCCCCGGGACTAGCGGGGAGCGAGAGACCCAGTACTTC. Amino acids: CGASPGTSGERETQYF.

There are many counts of this clonotype. The chain links TRBV10-3 to TRBJ2-1; D may be TRBD2 (5 bases). Germline V gene lookup returns CDR1 ENHRY and CDR2 SYGVKD. The V end was cut by 6 bases, the J end by 7 bases, with 13 bases between. The CDR3 sequence is 13 residues long. In nucleotides, the CDR3 is TGTGCCATCAGCCCCTTTAGCGCGAATGAGCAGTTCTTC. This codes for CAISPFSANEQFF.

This clonotype was counted ten times or more. J is TRBJ1-2 and V is TRBV27, with 7 bases fitting TRBD1. Germline V gene data show CDR1 as MNHEY and CDR2 as SMNVEV (reference sequence). The CDR3 is 13 residues long. With V trimmed by 4 bases and J by 8 bases, 7 bases remained unmatched. CDR3 bases: TGTGCCAGCAGTTACCGGGGACAGAGGGGCTACACCTTC. Its translation: CASSYRGQRGYTF.

Worth noting for this clonotype: This may come from a read error, since a much larger clone is one base off. This rearrangement joins TRBV7-9 to TRBJ1-4, with D tentatively TRBD1 (6 bases). Germline V gene sequence: CDR1 SEHNR, CDR2 FQNEAQ (reference sequence). CDR3 size: 16 residues. V was clipped by 10 bases and J by 0 bases, with 18 bases between them. The CDR3 loop is CANRDATGSTNEKLFF. The DNA for the CDR3 is TGTGCCAACAGGGACGCGACGGGTTCAACTAATGAAAAACTGTTTTTT.

In this sample, this clonotype turned up many times. This chain uses TRBV28 with TRBJ2-3; 11 bases agree with TRBD1. Germline lookup yields CDR1 MDHEN and CDR2 SYDVKM. V dropped 10 bases and J dropped 8; count of bases not matched to a gene: 5. The CDR3 totals 12 residues. CDR3 protein: CATGQGVTTQYF. The CDR3 bases are TGTGCCACGGGACAGGGGGTTACTACGCAGTATTTT.